Listed here is a single TCR beta chain. Clones were read by immunoSEQ multiplex PCR, and TCRdb kept only the in-frame ones, dropping some. The table lists over 150,000 clones, roughly 79% of them singletons. This specimen comes from a study of blood T cell repertoires in COVID-19. Overall study context: Acute and convalescent COVID-19 specimens originated in the United States, Italy and Spain. PBMCs, B-cell-depleted T cells, or T cells were the source of the cDNA or gDNA that made up the material.

The CDR3 has 15 amino acids. Trimming stripped 4 bases from V and 0 bases from J, with 14 bases between. The germline V gene has CDR1 SGHNT and CDR2 YYREEE (reference sequence). Sequences were obtained from peripheral blood. The rearrangement uses TRBV5-4 and TRBJ2-7, with D possibly matching TRBD2 (6 bases). This clonotype was obtained from a woman between 65 and 79 years old with acute or convalescent COVID-19. CDR3 bases: TGTGCCAGCAGCGAGGCGCCCGGGAGCTCCTACGAGCAGTACTTC. Translation gives CASSEAPGSSYEQYF. The whole variable domain, remainder taken from reference TRBV5-4 and TRBJ2-7, is ETGVTQSPTHLIKTRGQQVTLRCSSQSGHNTVSWYQQALGQGPQFIFQYYREEENGRGNFPPRFSGLQFPNYSSELNVNALELDDSALYLCASSEAPGSSYEQYFGPGTRLTVT.